This T cell receptor (beta chain) was retrieved from a study of blood T cell repertoires in COVID-19. The overall study: The samples span acute and convalescent COVID-19 from the United States, Italy and Spain.

TCRdb's table, derived via immunoSEQ multiplex PCR, lists solely in-frame clones and lacks some. The sample yields about 250,000 clones, approximately 88% seen once. V shed 4 bases and J shed 8 bases, with 8 bases lying between them. There are 10 residues in the CDR3. The V gene's germline CDR1 is SQVTM and CDR2 ANQGSEA. The TCR was taken from a woman aged 25-40 years with COVID-19, enrolled during active disease. The V and J genes are TRBV29-1 and TRBJ1-1; D is unresolved. The specimen sequenced was peripheral blood. CDR3 residues: CSVVLTEAFF. CDR3 DNA sequence: TGCAGCGTTGTTTTGACAGAAGCTTTCTTT.